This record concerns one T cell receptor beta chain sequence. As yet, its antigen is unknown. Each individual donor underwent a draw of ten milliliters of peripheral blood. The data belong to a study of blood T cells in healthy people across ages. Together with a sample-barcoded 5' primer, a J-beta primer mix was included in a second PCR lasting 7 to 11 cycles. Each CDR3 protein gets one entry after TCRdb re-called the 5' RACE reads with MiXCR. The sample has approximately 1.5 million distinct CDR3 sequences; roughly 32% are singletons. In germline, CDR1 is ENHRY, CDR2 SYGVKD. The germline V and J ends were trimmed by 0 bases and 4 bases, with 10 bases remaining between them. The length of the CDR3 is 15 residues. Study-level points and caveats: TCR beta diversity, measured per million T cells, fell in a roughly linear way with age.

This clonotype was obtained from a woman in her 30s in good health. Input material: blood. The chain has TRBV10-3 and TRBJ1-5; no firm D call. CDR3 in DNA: TGTGCCATCAGTGAGTCGAGGGTCCAAAATCAGCCCCAGCATTTT. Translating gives CAISESRVQNQPQHF.